These 14 T cell receptor beta chains came from one sample sequenced in a study of blood T cell repertoires in COVID-19. Measured with immunoSEQ multiplex PCR; TCRdb has only the in-frame clones, and not every one. Of 150,000 to 200,000 clones listed, 75% to 85% are singletons. The sample comprised peripheral blood. These receptors were obtained from a human donor in a cohort sampled during active COVID-19.

The rearrangement uses TRBV18 and TRBJ1-2, with D perhaps matching TRBD1 (6 bases). V lost 3 bases and J 3 bases, leaving 11 bases between the germline ends. Looked up from germline, CDR1 is KGHSH and CDR2 is LQKENI. The CDR3 length is 14 residues. CDR3 in amino acids: CASSPDRTYYGYTF. CDR3 nucleotides: TGTGCCAGCTCACCCGACAGGACTTACTATGGCTACACCTTC.

The gene calls are TRBV19 and TRBJ1-6; 8 bases line up with TRBD1. CDR1 and CDR2 (germline): LNHDA, SQIVND (reference sequence). The CDR3 spans 14 residues. Trimming removed 6 bases from V and 8 bases from J; junction bases left unmatched: 6. The CDR3 is CASSVTGVYSPLHF. The CDR3 DNA is TGTGCCAGTAGCGTGACAGGGGTTTATTCACCCCTCCACTTT.

The chain employs TRBV7-2 and TRBJ1-2; the D gene is possibly TRBD1 (5 bases). There are 15 residues in the CDR3. V lost 5 bases to trimming and J lost 2 bases, with 15 bases between them. Germline V lookup: CDR1 SGHTA, CDR2 FQGNSA. CDR3 nucleotide sequence: TGTGCCAGCAGCGCAAGACCGGGGGTCAACTATGGCTACACCTTC. As protein: CASSARPGVNYGYTF.

The chain's CDR3 is CASREGGDEQYF. DNA of the CDR3: TGTGCCAGCAGGGAAGGGGGGGACGAGCAGTACTTC. The rearrangement joins TRBV25-1 to TRBJ2-7; a possible D gene is TRBD2 (7 bases). Trimming took 6 bases from V and 5 from J, leaving 11 bases between them. CDR1 is MGHDK, CDR2 SYGVNS, per germline. This CDR3 is 12 amino acids long.

This sequence joins TRBV6-5 and TRBJ2-3; 9 nucleotides agree with TRBD1. The CDR3 runs to 14 residues. The germline gives CDR1 MNHEY, CDR2 SVGAGI. Trimming removed 6 bases from V and 4 bases from J; junction bases left unmatched: 5. For the CDR3, the DNA is TGTGCCAGCAGCCGACAGGGGGTGGCAGATACGCAGTATTTT. The encoded protein is CASSRQGVADTQYF.

In this sample, this clone turned up a few times. The chain uses TRBV3-1 (or the pseudogene TRBV3-2) and TRBJ2-2, with D unresolved. This CDR3 region has 11 residues. Germline CDR1 is LGHDT and CDR2 is YNNKEL (reference sequence). V shed 5 bases and J shed 5 bases, with 3 bases lying between them. The DNA of the CDR3 is TGTGCCAGCAGCGCGACCGGGGAGCTGTTTTTT. Its translation is CASSATGELFF.

Only a few counts were recorded for this clone. The V call is TRBV18, the J call TRBJ1-5; tentative D call: TRBD1 (6 bases). The CDR3 is made up of 16 amino acids. The V end was cut by 3 bases, the J end by 0 bases, with 12 bases between. Germline V CDR1 and CDR2: KGHSH, LQKENI. DNA for the CDR3: TGTGCCAGCTCACCCGGGACACCCTATAGCAATCAGCCCCAGCATTTT. It yields the protein CASSPGTPYSNQPQHF.

The chain has TRBV4-1 and TRBJ2-7, with 9 positions matching TRBD2. Germline CDR1 and CDR2: MGHRA and YSYEKL. The CDR3 sequence is 14 residues long. V was pared by 6 bases and J by 3 bases, with 6 bases of the junction left unmatched. The CDR3 reads CASSRLAGYYEQYF. The CDR3 DNA reads as TGCGCCAGCAGTCGGCTAGCGGGATACTACGAGCAGTACTTC.

This chain connects TRBV5-6 to TRBJ2-3; 14 nucleotides match TRBD2. Trimming removed 4 bases from V and 3 bases from J; junction bases left unmatched: 7. Germline loops: CDR1 SGHDT, CDR2 YYEEEE. The CDR3 spans 17 residues. The CDR3 sequence: CASSRTWTSGRTDTQYF. CDR3 coding DNA: TGTGCCAGCAGCCGGACCTGGACTAGCGGGAGGACAGATACGCAGTATTTT.

The chain joins TRBV19 to TRBJ2-1; 9 bases align to TRBD1. V lost 4 bases, J lost 7 bases, and 14 bases stayed unmatched. The CDR3 has 17 residues. Germline V gene sequence: CDR1 LNHDA, CDR2 SQIVND (reference sequence). DNA for the CDR3: TGTGCCAGTAGTACGAGGGACAGGGCGGTGGTCGGGAATGAGCAGTTCTTC. Translated, it gives CASSTRDRAVVGNEQFF.

With regard to this clone: Other DNA sequences in the sample encode the same CDR3. V gene TRBV7-2 combines with J gene TRBJ2-1, with 9 bases identical to TRBD2. This CDR3 contains 15 residues. The V gene end was trimmed by 5 bases and the J gene end by 4 bases; junction bases not matched to a gene: 6. Germline V gene lookup returns CDR1 SGHTA and CDR2 FQGNSA. In DNA form, the CDR3 reads TGTGCCAGCAGCCTTACTAGCGGGCCTTACAATGAGCAGTTCTTC. This gives the protein CASSLTSGPYNEQFF. The full variable domain, rest sourced from reference TRBV7-2 and TRBJ2-1, is GAGVSQSPSNKVTEKGKDVELRCDPISGHTALYWYRQSLGQGLEFLIYFQGNSAPDKSGLPSDRFSAERTGGSVSTLTIQRTQQEDSAVYLCASSLTSGPYNEQFFGPGTRLTVL.

The rearrangement links TRBV5-1 to TRBJ1-6; D gene uncertain. Germline CDR1 and CDR2: SGHRS and YFSETQ. Trimming removed 4 bases from V and 9 bases from J, with 8 bases in between. The CDR3 extends over 12 amino acids. CDR3 sequence: CASSDEGSPLHF. The CDR3 nucleotides are TGCGCCAGCAGCGACGAGGGTTCACCCCTCCACTTT.

The chain combines TRBV2 with TRBJ2-5; D uncertain. CDR3 length: 11 residues. Germline loops: CDR1 SNHLY, CDR2 FYNNEI. Trimming left V 3 bases short and J 9 bases short, with 8 bases between. The CDR3 sequence: CASSEGWAQYF. Written as DNA, the CDR3 is TGTGCCAGCAGTGAGGGCTGGGCCCAGTACTTC.

The chain couples TRBV7-8 to TRBJ1-2, with 10 positions matching TRBD1. CDR3 length: 14 residues. With V trimmed by 5 bases and J by 6 bases, 6 bases remained unmatched. CDR1 and CDR2 (germline): SGHVS, FQNEAQ. The CDR3 protein is CASSTDRGRDGYTF. CDR3 bases: TGTGCCAGCAGCACCGACAGGGGGCGGGATGGCTACACCTTC.